One sample yielded the 12 T cell receptor beta chains listed below, sequenced in a study of T cell responses to AZD1222 COVID-19 vaccine (dated by TCRdb to about 2021). The time point label, as the study defines it: baseline before first vaccination. In light of the paper, this sample's treatment or condition label describes: meningococcal conjugate vaccine given as trial control. Preparation of the library involved the immunoSEQ multiplex PCR assay. Held by TCRdb, this immuneACCESS table contains in-frame sequences only and omits some clones. Under half of the omission traces to an unresolved V gene where checked; the cause of the rest is unknown. In this sample the table shows some 120,000 clones, 70% to 90% of which occur a single time. The top ten clonotypes cover approximately 4% of the sample. The material was peripheral blood, obtained on day 0 of MenACWY control vaccination. These receptors came from an adult in good health.

The chain is built from TRBV5-1 and TRBJ1-2, with D possibly being TRBD1 (6 bases). Germline-derived CDR1 and CDR2 are SGHRS and YFSETQ. The CDR3 totals 14 residues. The V and J ends lost 0 bases and 7 bases respectively, with 13 bases between them. CDR3 coding DNA: TGCGCCAGCAGCTTGGCCGCGGGGGCTGGTGGCTACACCTTC. Its translation is CASSLAAGAGGYTF.

The chain recombines TRBV9 with TRBJ2-1, with D possibly TRBD2 on 7 matching bases. V lost 3 bases and J 5 bases, leaving 18 bases between the germline ends. The germline V gene has CDR1 SGDLS and CDR2 YYNGEE. The CDR3 is made up of 16 amino acids. The CDR3 protein is CASSAPGGRQDNEQFF. The CDR3 bases are TGTGCCAGCAGCGCCCCGGGGGGACGACAGGACAATGAGCAGTTCTTC.

V usage is TRBV19 and J usage is TRBJ1-6; D possibly corresponds to TRBD1 (6 bases). Germline V lookup: CDR1 LNHDA, CDR2 SQIVND (reference sequence). The CDR3 length is 16 residues. The V end was cut by 4 bases, the J end by 4 bases, with 14 bases between. The CDR3 reads CASSTHGQRYNSPLHF. In nucleotides, the CDR3 is TGTGCCAGTAGTACACACGGACAGCGGTATAATTCACCCCTCCACTTT. Together with reference TRBV19 and TRBJ1-6, the CDR3 gives the full variable domain: DGGITQSPKYLFRKEGQNVTLSCEQNLNHDAMYWYRQDPGQGLRLIYYSQIVNDFQKGDIAEGYSVSREKKESFPLTVTSAQKNPTAFYLCASSTHGQRYNSPLHFGNGTRLTVT.

This chain links TRBV25-1 with TRBJ2-3; 7 bases fit TRBD2. Per germline, CDR1 MGHDK and CDR2 SYGVNS. With 1 base clipped from V and 8 bases from J, the junction kept 12 bases outside the gene matches. The CDR3 extends over 16 amino acids. The CDR3 sequence: CASSEFLAVAPSTQYF. The CDR3 DNA is TGTGCCAGCAGTGAATTCCTAGCGGTAGCTCCCAGTACGCAGTATTTT.

The rearrangement links TRBV12-3 or TRBV12-4 to TRBJ2-5; perhaps D is TRBD1 or TRBD2 (5 bases each). The V end was cut by 3 bases, the J end by 9 bases, with 14 bases between. The CDR3 contains 13 residues. CDR3 nucleotides: TGTGCCAGCAGTTTGGGTGAGGGGCGGGCCCAGTACTTC. Protein: CASSLGEGRAQYF.

The rearrangement uses TRBV5-1 and TRBJ2-7, with D possibly TRBD2 on 6 matching bases. Trimming pared 4 bases from V and 5 bases from J, leaving 16 bases between. Germline CDR1 reads SGHRS; CDR2 reads YFSETQ. The length of the CDR3 is 14 residues. CDR3 nucleotides: TGCGCCAGCAGCCCGGGACTTACTACCGACGAGCAGTACTTC. This encodes CASSPGLTTDEQYF.

This chain uses TRBV19 with TRBJ1-5, with TRBD1 as a possible D gene (5 bases). This CDR3 region has 13 residues. CDR1 is LNHDA, CDR2 SQIVND, per germline (reference sequence). V dropped 3 bases and J dropped 5 bases, with 8 bases sitting between them. CDR3: CASSMGRDQPQHF. The CDR3 DNA follows: TGTGCCAGTAGTATGGGACGGGATCAGCCCCAGCATTTT.

The chain is built from TRBV4-2 and TRBJ2-3; weak D call: TRBD1 (5 bases). CDR3 length equals 15 residues. Between the trimmed V and J ends, which lost 0 bases and 3 bases, there was a span of 10 bases. CDR1 and CDR2 from the germline V gene are LGHNA and YNFKEQ. CDR3 bases: TGTGCCAGCAGCCAAGATCATGGGGCAACAGATACGCAGTATTTT. It encodes CASSQDHGATDTQYF.

The V and J genes are TRBV6-5 and TRBJ2-7; weak D call: TRBD1 (6 bases). Germline V lookup: CDR1 MNHEY, CDR2 SVGAGI. The CDR3 consists of 14 residues. V lost 2 bases and J 9 bases, leaving 17 bases between the germline ends. The CDR3 sequence is CASSYTLGGEGQYF. The CDR3 DNA reads as TGTGCCAGCAGTTACACCCTAGGGGGTGAAGGGCAGTACTTC.

The rearrangement joins TRBV2 to TRBJ2-1; TRBD1 matches 8 bases. Looked up from germline, CDR1 is SNHLY and CDR2 is FYNNEI. After removal of 2 bases from V and 4 bases from J, the junction contained 4 bases not matched to a gene. The CDR3 loop spans 15 amino acids. CDR3 region: CASSERTGLYNEQFF. In DNA form, the CDR3 reads TGTGCCAGCAGTGAAAGGACAGGGCTTTACAATGAGCAGTTCTTC.

The chain carries TRBV7-9 and TRBJ1-1, with 8 positions matching TRBD1. V dropped 4 bases and J dropped 7; count of bases not matched to a gene: 5. This CDR3 contains 13 residues. Germline V gene data show CDR1 as SEHNR and CDR2 as FQNEAQ (reference sequence). CDR3 protein: CASSSTGADEAFF. The CDR3 DNA is TGTGCCAGCAGCTCGACAGGGGCGGATGAAGCTTTCTTT.

The CDR3 coding sequence is TGTGCCAGCAGCGTAGACGGAACGGGGGCTGGAGGCTACACCTTC. Translating gives CASSVDGTGAGGYTF. The chain carries TRBV9 and TRBJ1-2, with D perhaps matching TRBD1 (6 bases). CDR1 and CDR2 from the germline V gene are SGDLS and YYNGEE. This CDR3 has 15 amino acids. Deletions cut 0 bases from V and 8 bases from J, with 17 bases between.